This T cell receptor (beta chain) was found in a study of early T cells in non-severe SARS-CoV-2 infection. This clonotype was seen more than once but under ten times. One entry per CDR3 protein results from TCRdb running MiXCR on the 5' RACE reads. The repertoire has roughly 30,000 distinct CDR3 sequences, 4.5% to 5.5% of them found once; the top ten carry over 2.5%. The sample consisted of whole blood. The sequence was obtained from an adult who was a healthcare worker with PCR-confirmed SARS-CoV-2 infection or an uninfected control (not recorded which).

The CDR3 spells CASSLRTGNNSPLHF. CDR3 nucleotide sequence: TGTGCCAGCAGCTTGCGGACAGGGAATAATTCACCCCTCCACTTT. This rearrangement joins TRBV5-4 to TRBJ1-6; 8 nucleotides align to TRBD1. V shed 1 base and J 5 bases; nucleotides not matched to a gene: 2. Germline CDR1 reads SGHNT; CDR2 reads YYREEE (reference sequence). The CDR3 extends over 15 amino acids.